These 19 T cell receptor beta chains came from one sample sequenced in a study of beta chain features in type 1 diabetes. These receptors are not linked to any known antigen. Every bit of the isolated RNA underwent reverse transcription, so sequencing read expressed TCRB transcripts. Profiled with immunoSEQ multiplex PCR; TCRdb holds only in-frame clones, not every one. This table holds nearly 350,000 clones, roughly 9% found once. Regarding the study as a whole: All four CD4+ subsets of Type 1 diabetes patients contained TCRB CDR3s that were moderately but significantly shorter.

Material for sequencing was central memory CD4+ T cells from blood. Source of these receptors: a man aged 25 to 40 with type 1 diabetes.

This clone was counted only a few times. The chain has TRBV18 and TRBJ1-1; D is possibly TRBD1 (5 bases). Germline V gene sequence: CDR1 KGHSH, CDR2 LQKENI. This CDR3 is built from 16 residues. The V end lost 3 bases, the J end lost 1 base, and 15 bases lay between the germline ends. DNA of the CDR3: TGTGCCAGCTCACCGACAGCAGAACAACAGAACACTGAAGCTTTCTTT. Translated, it gives CASSPTAEQQNTEAFF.

The sample holds a few counts of this clone. The chain is built from TRBV19 and TRBJ2-7, with TRBD1 matching 7 bases. Germline CDR1 is LNHDA and CDR2 is SQIVND (reference sequence). The CDR3 spans 16 residues. With 2 bases clipped from V and 6 bases from J, the junction kept 13 bases outside the gene matches. The CDR3 loop reads CASSILTGNRVFEQYF. Here the CDR3 DNA reads TGTGCCAGTAGTATATTGACAGGGAATCGCGTTTTCGAGCAGTACTTC.

This clone was detected only a few times. The chain combines TRBV10-3 with TRBJ1-1; 7 nucleotides match TRBD1. This CDR3 is 14 amino acids long. Germline V lookup: CDR1 ENHRY, CDR2 SYGVKD. After removal of 1 base from V and 3 bases from J, the junction contained 2 bases not matched to a gene. The CDR3 DNA reads as TGTGCCATCAGTGAGTGGCAGGGGGACACTGAAGCTTTCTTT. As protein: CAISEWQGDTEAFF.

This clone has ten or more counts. The V gene is TRBV28, the J gene TRBJ1-2; 8 bases match TRBD1. This CDR3 spans 13 amino acids. Looked up from germline, CDR1 is MDHEN and CDR2 is SYDVKM. With V trimmed by 3 bases and J by 6 bases, 3 bases remained unmatched. CDR3 DNA sequence: TGTGCCAGCAGTTTCTTCAGGGGGCATGGCTACACCTTC. Translation gives CASSFFRGHGYTF.

Concerning this clone: In the same sample, other DNA sequences code for this CDR3. The genes are TRBV7-9 and TRBJ1-6, with D possibly being TRBD1 (6 bases). The length of the CDR3 is 15 residues. Trimming pared 5 bases from V and 7 bases from J, leaving 15 bases between. The germline CDR1 and CDR2 sequences are SEHNR and FQNEAQ (reference sequence). CDR3 nucleotides: TGTGCCAGCAGCCTCACGGACAGCCCGAATTCACCCCTCCACTTT. Amino acid sequence: CASSLTDSPNSPLHF.

This clone was seen only a few times. V gene TRBV7-2 combines with J gene TRBJ2-5; 12 bases match TRBD2. V dropped 3 bases and J dropped 5; count of bases not matched to a gene: 13. The CDR3 has 18 residues. The V gene's germline CDR1 is SGHTA and CDR2 FQGNSA. The CDR3 DNA reads as TGTGCCAGCAGCTTCCACCCGACTAGCGGGGGTCCTGGCGAGACCCAGTACTTC. It yields the protein CASSFHPTSGGPGETQYF.

Remarks on this clone: Given a far larger clone just one base away, this is likely a sequencing read error. The rearrangement links TRBV7-9 to TRBJ2-5; D is undetermined. The J call could be wrong; TRBJ2-7 is a better fit for the DNA end. Germline assignment: CDR1 SEHNR and CDR2 FQNEAQ (reference sequence). The CDR3 runs 11 residues. CDR3 sequence (DNA): TGTGCCAGCAGCTCGAACTACGAGCAGTACTTC. Amino acids: CASSSNYEQYF.

This clone has a handful of counts. The chain is built from TRBV6-5 and TRBJ1-4; D remains unclear. Germline lookup yields CDR1 MNHEY and CDR2 SVGAGI. Trimming took 5 bases from V and 9 from J, leaving 16 bases between them. The CDR3 sequence is 14 residues long. The CDR3 protein is CASSNTLSGQKLFF. In DNA form, the CDR3 reads TGTGCCAGCAGTAACACCTTGAGCGGACAAAAACTGTTTTTT.

As to this clone: Other DNA sequences of this sample code for an identical CDR3. The chain employs TRBV29-1 and TRBJ1-2; the D is unclear. Trimming cost V 4 bases and J 4 bases, with 7 bases left between them. From germline, CDR1 is SQVTM and CDR2 ANQGSEA. This CDR3 is built from 11 residues. CDR3 nucleotide sequence: TGCAGCGTTGCGCATTCCTATGGCTACACCTTC. Translated, it gives CSVAHSYGYTF.

This chain connects TRBV18 to TRBJ1-1; no definite D call. V was pared by 1 base and J by 7 bases, with 10 bases between. The CDR3 extends over 13 amino acids. The germline V gene has CDR1 KGHSH and CDR2 LQKENI. The CDR3 nucleotides read TGTGCCAGCTCACCACAAACGAGGAGTGAAGCTTTCTTT. Residues: CASSPQTRSEAFF.

This clone showed up just a few times. The chain is built from TRBV30 and TRBJ1-2, with D possibly being TRBD1 (5 bases). Trimming cost V 4 bases and J 2 bases, with 32 bases left between them. Germline V lookup: CDR1 GTSNPN, CDR2 SVGIG (reference sequence). This CDR3 spans 20 amino acids. CDR3 region: CAWKMEPTEIQGGPNYGYTF. The CDR3 DNA reads TGTGCCTGGAAAATGGAACCGACAGAGATTCAAGGAGGGCCCAACTATGGCTACACCTTC.

On this clone itself: Germline is not matched at one junction end, which may reflect a read error. This chain links TRBV7-7 with TRBJ2-5, with D perhaps TRBD2 (5 bases). Germline-derived CDR1 and CDR2 are SSHAT and FNYEAQ (reference sequence). The CDR3 spans 16 residues. The CDR3 coding sequence is TGTGCTAGCAGCTTAGGACTTGGGAACCGGTGGGAGACCCAGTACTTC. Its translation: CASSLGLGNRWETQYF.

The genes are TRBV7-8 and TRBJ2-7, with D tentatively TRBD2 (5 bases). The V and J ends lost 1 base and 0 bases respectively, with 16 bases between them. The V gene's germline CDR1 is SGHVS and CDR2 FQNEAQ. The CDR3 loop spans 17 amino acids. For the CDR3, the DNA is TGTGCCAGCAGCTTAGGATTATCAGGCCGGGGCTCCTACGAGCAGTACTTC. Encoded protein: CASSLGLSGRGSYEQYF. The variable domain in full, completed from reference TRBV7-8 and TRBJ2-7, reads GAGVSQSPRYKVAKRGQDVALRCDPISGHVSLFWYQQALGQGPEFLTYFQNEAQLDKSGLPSDRFFAERPEGSVSTLKIQRTQQEDSAVYLCASSLGLSGRGSYEQYFGPGTRLTVT.

This clone showed up just a few times. The rearrangement uses TRBV11-2 and TRBJ1-2; 9 bases map to TRBD1. J lost 4 bases, V lost 1 base, and 7 bases had no gene match. Germline V CDR1 and CDR2: SGHAT, FQNNGV. The CDR3 length is 16 residues. CDR3 region: CASSLAGTGRIYGYTF. CDR3 bases: TGTGCCAGCAGCTTAGCCGGGACAGGGAGAATCTATGGCTACACCTTC.

This clone was counted between two and nine times. The chain is built from TRBV18 and TRBJ1-3; TRBD1 agrees at 10 bases. Per the germline V gene, CDR1 is KGHSH and CDR2 is LQKENI. V dropped 3 bases and J dropped 4; count of bases not matched to a gene: 6. The CDR3 covers 16 residues. The CDR3 sequence is CASSPDRGLGGNTIYF. The CDR3 nucleotides read TGTGCCAGCTCACCCGACAGGGGGCTCGGAGGAAACACCATATATTTT.

The chain is built from TRBV30 and TRBJ2-3, with a possible D match to TRBD1 (5 bases). CDR1 is GTSNPN, CDR2 SVGIG, per germline (reference sequence). This CDR3 is 15 amino acids long. With 3 bases removed from V and 4 bases from J, the gap between germline ends came to 17 bases. The chain's CDR3 is CAWRNQGRLADTQYF. In DNA, the CDR3 is TGTGCCTGGAGAAATCAGGGTAGATTAGCAGATACGCAGTATTTT.

This clone has only a few counts. The chain uses TRBV7-2 and TRBJ2-3; D might be TRBD2 (5 bases). Germline V gene sequence: CDR1 SGHTA, CDR2 FQGNSA. The CDR3 covers 14 residues. V was clipped by 5 bases and J by 5 bases, with 14 bases between them. This CDR3 reads CASSPRSRGDTQYF. DNA of the CDR3: TGTGCCAGCAGCCCGCGCTCCCGGGGAGATACGCAGTATTTT.

This clone appeared many times. The V gene is TRBV4-3, the J gene TRBJ2-3, with a possible D match to TRBD1 (6 bases). The V gene lost 0 bases and the J gene lost 2 bases, with 12 bases spanning the gap. This CDR3 contains 16 residues. Per the germline V gene, CDR1 is LGHNA and CDR2 is YSLEER. The CDR3 spells CASSQEGRGLTDTQYF. CDR3 DNA: TGCGCCAGCAGCCAAGAAGGCAGGGGTCTCACAGATACGCAGTATTTT.

The table lists this clone with many counts. This chain uses TRBV11-2 with TRBJ1-1; no reliable D call. The CDR3 covers 12 residues. CDR1 is SGHAT and CDR2 is FQNNGV in the germline V gene. The V and J ends lost 0 bases and 7 bases respectively, with 6 bases between them. CDR3 protein: CASSLDSSEAFF. The CDR3, as DNA: TGTGCCAGCAGCTTAGATTCGAGTGAAGCTTTCTTT.